This T cell receptor (beta chain) was retrieved from a study of technical replicates of blood from several donors. CDR3 length: 11 residues. Trimming cost V 3 bases and J 6 bases, with 4 bases left between them. CDR1 LGHNT and CDR2 FRNRAP come from the germline V gene. The method was immunoSEQ multiplex PCR; TCRdb's version includes in-frame clones alone and lacks a portion of them. The sample holds tens of thousands of clones, 90% to 95% seen once. The TCR originated in a human donor in good health. Some clones in this sample may be carry-over from other donors' samples. Sequences were obtained from PBMCs. V is TRBV12-5 and J is TRBJ2-3; no firm D call. The chain's CDR3 is CASGFGDTQYF. The DNA for the CDR3 is TGTGCTAGTGGTTTCGGGGATACGCAGTATTTT.